The rows below give T cell receptor beta chains drawn from one sample of a study of T cell responses to AZD1222 COVID-19 vaccine. Sequenced by immunoSEQ multiplex PCR; TCRdb stores in-frame clones only, minus some. The data show fewer than 200,000 clones, with 70% to 90% seen just once and 11% held by the top ten. Here the sequenced sample was peripheral blood, taken 28 days after the second AZD1222 dose. Receptors originate from an adult who received the AZD1222 COVID-19 vaccine. Both conserved end residues are trimmed from each CDR3.

J,V,CDR3
TRBJ1-2,TRBV14,ASSQNRDRPYT
TRBJ2-2,TRBV15,ATSRERGTGELF
TRBJ2-3,TRBV5-1,ASSGGLAGGPTDTQY
TRBJ2-7,TRBV6-2/TRBV6-3,ASSSNYEQY
TRBJ2-7,TRBV11-3,ASSRGQTTSYEQY
TRBJ1-6,TRBV6-1,ASRDRQSPLH
TRBJ1-5,TRBV7-2,ASSSDPGANQPQH
TRBJ1-4,TRBV28,ASSQRGGMGVGYVKLF
TRBJ1-1,TRBV7-3,ASSRQGRSEAF
TRBJ2-7,TRBV14,AISKSGLSYEQY
TRBJ1-4,TRBV3-1/TRBV3-2,ASSRRGIRVPNEKLF
TRBJ1-2,TRBV19,ASSITDPYGYT
TRBJ2-3,TRBV5-1,ASSLGTTDTQY
TRBJ2-1,TRBV11-3,ASSSGQSYNEQF
TRBJ1-2,TRBV14,ASSQGIGVANYGYT
TRBJ2-1,TRBV5-1,ASSLTWGYNEQF
TRBJ2-2,TRBV2,ASREVFANTGELF
TRBJ2-5,TRBV5-1,ASSRLGGPVQQETQY
TRBJ2-7,TRBV6-1,ASSERRVSEQY
TRBJ1-6,TRBV7-2,ASSPFAAYNSPLH
TRBJ1-3,TRBV27,ATRGAASGNTIY
TRBJ1-5,TRBV5-5,ASSFYGGLNQPQH
TRBJ1-2,TRBV2,ASSEGVLGGYT
TRBJ2-7,TRBV6-1,ASSGPTSGRAYEQY
TRBJ2-3,TRBV7-9,ASKSGGTDTQY
TRBJ1-6,TRBV9,ASSVGAGHSPLH
TRBJ1-1,TRBV27,ASSDRGGRTEAF
TRBJ1-4,TRBV6-5,ASRGRVNEKLF
TRBJ2-1,TRBV19,ASSTRETLFNEQF
TRBJ2-2,TRBV3-1/TRBV3-2,ASSRTSRNTGELF
TRBJ1-1,TRBV9,ASSVLGGDTEAF
TRBJ2-3,TRBV30,AWSVGLTDTQY
TRBJ1-2,TRBV28,ASTSGGTNYGYT
TRBJ1-1,TRBV21-1,ASSLPQGPGTEAF
TRBJ1-2,TRBV5-6,ASSETGRGPPGYGYT
TRBJ2-7,TRBV14,ASSAPGTVISEQY
TRBJ2-7,TRBV6-2/TRBV6-3,ASSYSGRGALYEQY
TRBJ2-1,TRBV11-3,ASSLASGASSYNEQF
TRBJ1-4,TRBV4-3,ASSQETGPTEKLF
TRBJ2-3,TRBV5-1,ASSTTTPSTDTQY
TRBJ2-3,TRBV5-1,ASSLKLAGGYLPDTQY
TRBJ2-3,TRBV27,ASGGAGIATDTQY